This is a list of T cell receptor beta chains from one sample in a study of T cells in Graves' hyperthyroidism and ophthalmopathy. TCRdb itself ran the multiplex PCR reads through MiXCR, one entry per CDR3 protein. The data show 530,000 or so distinct CDR3 sequences, with under 60% seen just once and roughly 8.2% held by the top ten. Material for sequencing was peripheral blood or thyroid tissue (not recorded which). These receptors were taken from a woman between 18 and 30 years old with Graves' hyperthyroidism. CDR3s include the opening cysteine and the closing phenylalanine or tryptophan. D genes are given only for firm matches. The size of a clone is reported for some rows only, either as once, few or many, or as a class for expanded clones.

j_call: TRBJ2-3; d_call: .; clone_size: many; v_call: TRBV2; cdr3_aa: CATPTAGADTQYF; cdr3_nt: TGTGCCACCCCTACTGCCGGGGCAGATACGCAGTATTTT
j_call: TRBJ1-2; d_call: .; clone_size: .; v_call: TRBV29-1; cdr3_aa: CSRATGMNYGYTF; cdr3_nt: TGCAGCAGGGCCACAGGGATGAACTATGGCTACACCTTC
j_call: TRBJ2-7; d_call: .; clone_size: once; v_call: TRBV7-3; cdr3_aa: CASSDAGSRLYEQYF; cdr3_nt: TGTGCCAGCAGTGATGCAGGGAGTAGACTCTACGAGCAGTACTTC
j_call: TRBJ2-1; d_call: TRBD2; clone_size: .; v_call: TRBV7-9; cdr3_aa: CASSLSRLAGHNEQFF; cdr3_nt: TGTGCCAGCAGCCTATCCCGACTAGCGGGACACAATGAGCAGTTCTTC
j_call: TRBJ2-7; d_call: TRBD2; clone_size: once; v_call: TRBV6-1; cdr3_aa: CASSVPGEREFDEQYF; cdr3_nt: TGTGCCAGCAGTGTCCCCGGGGAGCGGGAGTTTGACGAGCAGTACTTC
j_call: TRBJ1-1; d_call: .; clone_size: .; v_call: TRBV29-1; cdr3_aa: CSGVAVLNTEAFF; cdr3_nt: TGCAGCGGGGTGGCAGTACTGAACACTGAAGCTTTCTTT
j_call: TRBJ2-2; d_call: .; clone_size: few; v_call: TRBV11-3; cdr3_aa: CASSLDPAEELFF; cdr3_nt: TGTGCCAGCAGCTTGGACCCGGCAGAGGAGCTGTTTTTT
j_call: TRBJ2-7; d_call: .; clone_size: many; v_call: TRBV7-2; cdr3_aa: CASSKDLSYEQYF; cdr3_nt: TGTGCCAGCAGCAAGGACCTATCCTACGAGCAGTACTTC
j_call: TRBJ2-7; d_call: TRBD2; clone_size: many; v_call: TRBV7-9; cdr3_aa: CASSLVRGGLDEQYF; cdr3_nt: TGTGCCAGCAGCTTAGTGCGCGGGGGTTTAGACGAGCAGTACTTC
j_call: TRBJ2-2; d_call: .; clone_size: many; v_call: TRBV19; cdr3_aa: CASRTIGGITGELFF; cdr3_nt: TGTGCCAGTAGGACTATAGGGGGGATCACCGGGGAGCTGTTTTTT
j_call: TRBJ1-5; d_call: .; clone_size: medium-sized; v_call: TRBV25-1; cdr3_aa: CASSEQGPNQPQHF; cdr3_nt: TGTGCCAGCAGTGAACAGGGGCCGAATCAGCCCCAGCATTTT
j_call: TRBJ1-5; d_call: .; clone_size: many; v_call: TRBV2; cdr3_aa: CASRRSLRASNQPQHF; cdr3_nt: TGTGCCAGCAGGAGGTCACTCAGGGCCAGCAATCAGCCCCAGCATTTT
j_call: TRBJ2-7; d_call: TRBD1; clone_size: .; v_call: TRBV20-1; cdr3_aa: CSAGGGQGHEQYF; cdr3_nt: TGCAGTGCTGGTGGGGGACAGGGCCACGAGCAGTACTTC
j_call: TRBJ2-1; d_call: TRBD2; clone_size: .; v_call: TRBV20-1; cdr3_aa: CSASRGGNEQFF; cdr3_nt: TGCAGTGCTAGCCGGGGGGGGAATGAGCAGTTCTTC
j_call: TRBJ1-1; d_call: TRBD1; clone_size: many; v_call: TRBV19; cdr3_aa: CASSTDRDTEAFF; cdr3_nt: TGTGCCAGTAGCACAGACAGGGACACTGAAGCTTTCTTT
j_call: TRBJ2-7; d_call: .; clone_size: many; v_call: TRBV12-3/TRBV12-4; cdr3_aa: CASTWRVLPYEQYF; cdr3_nt: TGTGCCAGCACCTGGCGAGTACTACCCTACGAGCAGTACTTC
j_call: TRBJ2-1; d_call: TRBD2; clone_size: .; v_call: TRBV4-1; cdr3_aa: CASSQETFTSGIGSEQFF; cdr3_nt: TGCGCCAGCAGCCAAGAAACCTTTACTAGCGGGATCGGGAGTGAGCAGTTCTTC
j_call: TRBJ1-1; d_call: .; clone_size: once; v_call: TRBV7-9; cdr3_aa: CASSQDLGGLTEAFF; cdr3_nt: TGTGCCAGCAGCCAAGATCTAGGGGGGCTCACTGAAGCTTTCTTT
j_call: TRBJ1-4; d_call: .; clone_size: many; v_call: TRBV9; cdr3_aa: CASSLTGGGKLFF; cdr3_nt: TGTGCCAGCAGCCTGACCGGGGGAGGAAAACTGTTTTTT
j_call: TRBJ2-5; d_call: TRBD2; clone_size: once; v_call: TRBV29-1; cdr3_aa: CSVTSGTSGSETQYF; cdr3_nt: TGCAGCGTTACCTCCGGGACTAGCGGGAGTGAGACCCAGTACTTC
j_call: TRBJ2-7; d_call: TRBD2; clone_size: few; v_call: TRBV4-2; cdr3_aa: CASSQGTSGRASMFYEQYF; cdr3_nt: TGTGCCAGCAGCCAAGGGACTAGCGGGAGGGCCAGTATGTTTTACGAGCAGTACTTC
j_call: TRBJ2-1; d_call: TRBD2; clone_size: .; v_call: TRBV7-9; cdr3_aa: CASSYSGRDYNEQFF; cdr3_nt: TGTGCCAGCAGCTATAGCGGGAGGGACTACAATGAGCAGTTCTTC
j_call: TRBJ2-1; d_call: TRBD2; clone_size: .; v_call: TRBV7-3; cdr3_aa: CASTGTSGLEEQFF; cdr3_nt: TGTGCCAGTACCGGGACTAGCGGTCTAGAGGAGCAGTTCTTC
j_call: TRBJ2-2; d_call: .; clone_size: many; v_call: TRBV15; cdr3_aa: CATSGGTYTGELFF; cdr3_nt: TGTGCCACCAGCGGGGGGACTTACACCGGGGAGCTGTTTTTT
j_call: TRBJ2-4; d_call: .; clone_size: .; v_call: TRBV7-2; cdr3_aa: CASSTFPRTGAKNIQYF; cdr3_nt: TGTGCCAGCAGCACATTCCCACGAACGGGGGCCAAAAACATTCAGTACTTC
j_call: TRBJ1-1; d_call: .; clone_size: many; v_call: TRBV5-1; cdr3_aa: CASSALGDLTEAFF; cdr3_nt: TGCGCCAGCAGCGCGCTCGGGGATCTCACTGAAGCTTTCTTT
j_call: TRBJ2-2; d_call: .; clone_size: .; v_call: TRBV19; cdr3_aa: CASRLRRTGNTGELFF; cdr3_nt: TGTGCCAGTAGACTAAGGCGAACAGGGAACACCGGGGAGCTGTTTTTT
j_call: TRBJ2-5; d_call: .; clone_size: few; v_call: TRBV5-1; cdr3_aa: CASSLAELNGDETQYF; cdr3_nt: TGCGCCAGCAGCTTGGCCGAACTGAATGGGGATGAGACCCAGTACTTC
j_call: TRBJ2-3; d_call: .; clone_size: .; v_call: TRBV6-2/TRBV6-3; cdr3_aa: CASRPQLAESTDTQYF; cdr3_nt: TGTGCCAGCAGACCTCAGTTAGCGGAAAGCACAGATACGCAGTATTTT
j_call: TRBJ1-1; d_call: TRBD1; clone_size: .; v_call: TRBV29-1; cdr3_aa: CSVVRGQGGNTEAFF; cdr3_nt: TGCAGCGTTGTCAGGGGACAGGGGGGGAACACTGAAGCTTTCTTT
j_call: TRBJ1-5; d_call: .; clone_size: .; v_call: TRBV29-1; cdr3_aa: CSASGGSNQPQHF; cdr3_nt: TGCAGCGCCAGCGGCGGTAGCAATCAGCCCCAGCATTTT
j_call: TRBJ1-2; d_call: .; clone_size: .; v_call: TRBV6-6; cdr3_aa: CASSYLASSIYGYTF; cdr3_nt: TGTGCCAGCAGTTACTTGGCTAGTAGCATCTATGGCTACACCTTC
j_call: TRBJ2-2; d_call: .; clone_size: few; v_call: TRBV6-2/TRBV6-3; cdr3_aa: CASSSLARATNTGELFF; cdr3_nt: TGTGCCAGCAGTTCCTTAGCCAGGGCTACGAACACCGGGGAGCTGTTTTTT
j_call: TRBJ2-5; d_call: TRBD1; clone_size: .; v_call: TRBV24-1; cdr3_aa: CATSDDRVQETQYF; cdr3_nt: TGTGCCACCAGTGATGACAGGGTCCAAGAGACCCAGTACTTC
j_call: TRBJ2-1; d_call: TRBD2; clone_size: .; v_call: TRBV7-9; cdr3_aa: CASSLGTSGRSREQFF; cdr3_nt: TGTGCCAGCAGCTTAGGGACTAGCGGGAGATCGCGTGAGCAGTTCTTC
j_call: TRBJ1-2; d_call: TRBD1; clone_size: .; v_call: TRBV24-1; cdr3_aa: CATSDQGGRLYGYTF; cdr3_nt: TGTGCCACCAGTGATCAAGGGGGCCGCCTCTATGGCTACACCTTC
j_call: TRBJ1-4; d_call: .; clone_size: .; v_call: TRBV5-5; cdr3_aa: CASSWYGDEEVFF; cdr3_nt: TGTGCCAGCAGCTGGTACGGCGATGAGGAGGTGTTTTTT